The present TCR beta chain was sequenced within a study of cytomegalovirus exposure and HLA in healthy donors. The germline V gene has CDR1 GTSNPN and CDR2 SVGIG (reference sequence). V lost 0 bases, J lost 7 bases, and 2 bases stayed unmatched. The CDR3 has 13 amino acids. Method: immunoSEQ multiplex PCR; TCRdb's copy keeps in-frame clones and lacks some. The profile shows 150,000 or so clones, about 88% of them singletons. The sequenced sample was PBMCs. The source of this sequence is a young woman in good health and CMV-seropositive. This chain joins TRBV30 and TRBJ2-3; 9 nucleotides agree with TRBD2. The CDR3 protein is CAWSVGTSNTQYF. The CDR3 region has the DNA TGTGCCTGGAGTGTTGGGACTAGCAATACGCAGTATTTT.